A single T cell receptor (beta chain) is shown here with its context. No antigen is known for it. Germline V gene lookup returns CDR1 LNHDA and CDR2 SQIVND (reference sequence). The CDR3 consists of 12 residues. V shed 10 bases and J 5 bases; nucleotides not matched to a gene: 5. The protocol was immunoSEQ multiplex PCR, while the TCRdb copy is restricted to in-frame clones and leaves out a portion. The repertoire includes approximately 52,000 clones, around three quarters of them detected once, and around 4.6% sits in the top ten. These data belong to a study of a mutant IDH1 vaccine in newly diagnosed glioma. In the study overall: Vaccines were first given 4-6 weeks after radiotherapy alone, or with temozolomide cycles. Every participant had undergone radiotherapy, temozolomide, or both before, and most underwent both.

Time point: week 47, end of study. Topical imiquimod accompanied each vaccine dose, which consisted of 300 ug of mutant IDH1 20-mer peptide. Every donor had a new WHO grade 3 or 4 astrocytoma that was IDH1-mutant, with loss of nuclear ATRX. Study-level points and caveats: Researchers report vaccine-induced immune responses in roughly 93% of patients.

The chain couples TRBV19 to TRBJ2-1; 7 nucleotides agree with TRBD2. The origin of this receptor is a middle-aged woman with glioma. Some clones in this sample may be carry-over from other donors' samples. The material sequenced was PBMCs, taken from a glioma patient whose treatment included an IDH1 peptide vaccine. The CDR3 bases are TGTGCCATACGGGACTACCACAATGAGCAGTTCTTC. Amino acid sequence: CAIRDYHNEQFF.